The T cell receptor (beta chain) described here comes from a study of shared clonotypes between healthy human individuals. The repertoire was sequenced with immunoSEQ multiplex PCR; TCRdb's copy has only in-frame clones and lacks some. Of 600,000 to 700,000 clones listed, more than 70% are singletons. The V gene's germline CDR1 is ENHRY and CDR2 SYGVKD. The CDR3 contains 15 residues. The ends were cut back, 3 bases at V and 6 bases at J, with 17 bases in the middle. This chain connects TRBV10-3 to TRBJ1-1; D possibly corresponds to TRBD1 (6 bases). The sample consisted of memory CD4+ T cells sorted from blood. As to subset: CD45RA-negative fraction. The sequence was collected from a woman aged 25 to 39 in good health. The CDR3 DNA sequence: TGTGCCATCAGTGAAGAAGATATAGGGGGGCCTGAAGCTTTCTTT. Amino acid sequence: CAISEEDIGGPEAFF.